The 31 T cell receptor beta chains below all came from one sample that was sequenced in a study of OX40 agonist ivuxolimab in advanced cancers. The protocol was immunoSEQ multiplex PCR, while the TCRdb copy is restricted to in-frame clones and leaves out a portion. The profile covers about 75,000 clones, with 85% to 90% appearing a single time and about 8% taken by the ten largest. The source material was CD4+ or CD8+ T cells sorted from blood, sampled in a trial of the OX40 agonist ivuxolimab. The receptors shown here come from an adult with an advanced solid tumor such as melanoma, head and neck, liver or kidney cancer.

CDR3 in amino acids: CASSTSGGPYEQYF. CDR3 nucleotides: TGCGCCAGCAGCACTAGCGGGGGCCCCTACGAGCAGTACTTC. V and J are TRBV5-1 and TRBJ2-7, with TRBD2 identical over 11 bases. Germline V CDR1 and CDR2: SGHRS, YFSETQ. After removal of 4 bases from V and 2 bases from J, the junction contained 2 bases not matched to a gene. The length of the CDR3 is 14 residues.

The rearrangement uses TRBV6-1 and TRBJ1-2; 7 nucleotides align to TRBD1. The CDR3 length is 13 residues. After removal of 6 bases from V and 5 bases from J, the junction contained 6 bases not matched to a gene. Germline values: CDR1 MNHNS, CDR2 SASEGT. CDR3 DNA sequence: TGTGCCAGCAGACTGACAGGGAAGTATGGCTACACCTTC. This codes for CASRLTGKYGYTF.

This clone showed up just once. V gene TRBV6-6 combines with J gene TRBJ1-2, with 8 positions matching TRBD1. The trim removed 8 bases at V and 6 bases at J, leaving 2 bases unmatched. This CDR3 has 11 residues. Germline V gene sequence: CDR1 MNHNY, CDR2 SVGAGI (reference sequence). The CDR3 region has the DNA TGTGCCAGCTGGACAGGGAATGGCTACACCTTC. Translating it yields CASWTGNGYTF.

The CDR3 spells CASSVEGTYGYTF. The CDR3 coding sequence is TGTGCCAGCAGTGTGGAGGGCACTTATGGCTACACCTTC. The V gene is TRBV6-5, the J gene TRBJ1-2; D is ambiguous. Germline lookup yields CDR1 MNHEY and CDR2 SVGAGI. The CDR3 covers 13 residues. V was clipped by 5 bases and J by 5 bases, with 12 bases between them.

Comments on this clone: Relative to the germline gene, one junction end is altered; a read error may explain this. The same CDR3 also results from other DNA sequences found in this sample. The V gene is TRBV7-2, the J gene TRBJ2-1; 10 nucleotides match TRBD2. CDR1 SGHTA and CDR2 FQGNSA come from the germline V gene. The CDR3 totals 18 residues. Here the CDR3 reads CASSGSTSGASSYNEQFF. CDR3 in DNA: TGTGCTAGCAGTGGGTCCACTAGCGGGGCAAGCTCCTACAATGAGCAGTTCTTC.

The chain's CDR3 is CASSAGQPQHF. DNA of the CDR3: TGTGCCAGCAGTGCTGGTCAGCCCCAGCATTTT. The chain joins TRBV6-1 to TRBJ1-5; unclear D gene. CDR3 size: 11 residues. V dropped 4 bases and J dropped 6 bases, with 4 bases sitting between them. Germline loops: CDR1 MNHNS, CDR2 SASEGT.

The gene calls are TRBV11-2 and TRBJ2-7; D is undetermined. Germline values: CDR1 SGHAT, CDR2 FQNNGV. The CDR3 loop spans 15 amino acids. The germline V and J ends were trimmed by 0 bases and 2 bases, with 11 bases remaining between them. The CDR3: CASSLEVGNPYEQYF. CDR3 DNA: TGTGCCAGCAGCTTAGAGGTAGGGAATCCCTACGAGCAGTACTTC.

The CDR3 is CASRPTGPETQYF. In DNA form, the CDR3 reads TGTGCCAGCAGGCCGACAGGGCCAGAGACCCAGTACTTC. The chain joins TRBV6-6 to TRBJ2-5; 7 nucleotides align to TRBD1. The CDR3 consists of 13 residues. V dropped 6 bases and J dropped 4; count of bases not matched to a gene: 5. Germline V CDR1 and CDR2: MNHNY, SVGAGI (reference sequence).

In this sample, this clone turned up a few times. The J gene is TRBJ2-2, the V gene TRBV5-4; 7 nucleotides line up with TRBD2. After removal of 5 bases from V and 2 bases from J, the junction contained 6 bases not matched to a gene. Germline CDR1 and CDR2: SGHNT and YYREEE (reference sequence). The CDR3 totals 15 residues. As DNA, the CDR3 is TGTGCCAGCAGTCAGCCGGGAGGTAACACCGGGGAGCTGTTTTTT. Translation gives CASSQPGGNTGELFF.

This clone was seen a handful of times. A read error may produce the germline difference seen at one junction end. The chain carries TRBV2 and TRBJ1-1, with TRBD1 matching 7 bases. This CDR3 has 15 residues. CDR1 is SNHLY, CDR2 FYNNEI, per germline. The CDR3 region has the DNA TGTGCCAGCAGAGAAGCGACAGGGCAGAACACTGAAGCTTTCTTT. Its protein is CASREATGQNTEAFF.

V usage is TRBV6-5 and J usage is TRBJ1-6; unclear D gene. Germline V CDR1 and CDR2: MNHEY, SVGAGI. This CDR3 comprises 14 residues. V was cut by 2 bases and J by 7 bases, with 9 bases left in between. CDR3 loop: CASSYRVTNSPLHF. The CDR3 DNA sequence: TGTGCCAGCAGTTACCGGGTTACGAATTCACCCCTCCACTTT.

The CDR3 nucleotides read TGTGCCAGCTCACCATTACAGGGTGGTGCTAATGGCTACACCTTC. It is translated as CASSPLQGGANGYTF. The chain joins TRBV18 to TRBJ1-2; maybe TRBD1 (6 bases). The CDR3 is made up of 15 amino acids. The germline V gene encodes CDR1 KGHSH and CDR2 LQKENI. V lost 2 bases and J 6 bases, leaving 16 bases between the germline ends.

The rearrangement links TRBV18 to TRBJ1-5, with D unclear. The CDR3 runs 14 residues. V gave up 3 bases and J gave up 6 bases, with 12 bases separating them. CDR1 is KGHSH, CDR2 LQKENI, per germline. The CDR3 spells CASSPKEGSQPQHF. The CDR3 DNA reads TGTGCCAGCTCACCCAAAGAGGGAAGTCAGCCCCAGCATTTT.

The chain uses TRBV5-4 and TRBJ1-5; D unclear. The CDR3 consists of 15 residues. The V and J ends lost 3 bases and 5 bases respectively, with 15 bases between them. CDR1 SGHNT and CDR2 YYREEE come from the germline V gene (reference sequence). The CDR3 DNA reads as TGTGCCAGCAGCTCGGACGGGAGAATTCATCAGCCCCAGCATTTT. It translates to CASSSDGRIHQPQHF.

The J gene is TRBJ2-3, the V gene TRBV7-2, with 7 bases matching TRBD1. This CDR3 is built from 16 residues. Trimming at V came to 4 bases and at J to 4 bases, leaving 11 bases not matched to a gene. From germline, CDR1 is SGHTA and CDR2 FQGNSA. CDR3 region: CASSSRITGDPDTQYF. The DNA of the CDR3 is TGTGCCAGCAGCTCCCGGATTACAGGGGATCCAGATACGCAGTATTTT.

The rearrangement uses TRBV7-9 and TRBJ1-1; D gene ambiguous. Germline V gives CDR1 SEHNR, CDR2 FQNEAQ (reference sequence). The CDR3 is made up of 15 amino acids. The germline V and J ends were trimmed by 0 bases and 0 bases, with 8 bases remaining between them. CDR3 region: CASSLAEALNTEAFF. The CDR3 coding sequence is TGTGCCAGCAGCTTAGCTGAGGCCTTGAACACTGAAGCTTTCTTT.

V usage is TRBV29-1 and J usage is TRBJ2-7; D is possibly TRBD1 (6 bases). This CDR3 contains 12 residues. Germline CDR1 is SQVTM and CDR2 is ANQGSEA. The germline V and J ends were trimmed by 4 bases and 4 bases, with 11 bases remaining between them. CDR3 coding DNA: TGCAGCGTTGGCAGGGGAGTTTACGAGCAGTACTTC. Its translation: CSVGRGVYEQYF.

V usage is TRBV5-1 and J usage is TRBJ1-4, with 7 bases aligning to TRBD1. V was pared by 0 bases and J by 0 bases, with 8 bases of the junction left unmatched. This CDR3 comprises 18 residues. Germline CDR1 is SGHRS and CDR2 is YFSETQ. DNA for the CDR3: TGCGCCAGCAGCTTGGTTCCAGGGGGAGTTACAACTAATGAAAAACTGTTTTTT. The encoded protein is CASSLVPGGVTTNEKLFF.

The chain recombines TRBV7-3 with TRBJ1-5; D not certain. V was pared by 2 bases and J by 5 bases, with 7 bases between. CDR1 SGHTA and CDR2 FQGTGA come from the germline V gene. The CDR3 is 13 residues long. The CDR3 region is CASSLYTDQPQHF. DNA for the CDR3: TGTGCCAGCAGCTTATATACGGATCAGCCCCAGCATTTT.

The CDR3 DNA sequence: TGTGCCAGCAGTTTGCGTGGGGGCACCGGGGAGCTGTTTTTT. It yields the protein CASSLRGGTGELFF. The chain couples TRBV27 to TRBJ2-2; D may be TRBD1 or TRBD2 (5 bases each). Germline V gives CDR1 MNHEY, CDR2 SMNVEV (reference sequence). The CDR3 is 14 residues long. The ends were cut back, 3 bases at V and 4 bases at J, with 9 bases in the middle.

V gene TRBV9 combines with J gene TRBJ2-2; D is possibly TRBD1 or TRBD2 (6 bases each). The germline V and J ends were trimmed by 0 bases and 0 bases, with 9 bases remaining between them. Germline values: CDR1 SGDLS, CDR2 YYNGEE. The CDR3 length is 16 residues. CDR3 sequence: CASSVVGGANTGELFF. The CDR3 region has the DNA TGTGCCAGCAGCGTAGTGGGGGGCGCGAACACCGGGGAGCTGTTTTTT.

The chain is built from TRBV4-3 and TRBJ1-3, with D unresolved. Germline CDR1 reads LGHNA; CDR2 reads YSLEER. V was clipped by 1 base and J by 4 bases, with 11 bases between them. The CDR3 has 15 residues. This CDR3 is CASSQGLVLGNTIYF. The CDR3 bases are TGCGCCAGCAGCCAAGGGTTGGTCCTGGGAAACACCATATATTTT.

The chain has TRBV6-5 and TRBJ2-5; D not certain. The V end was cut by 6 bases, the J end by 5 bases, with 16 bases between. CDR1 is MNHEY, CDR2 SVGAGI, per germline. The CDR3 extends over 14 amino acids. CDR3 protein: CASSPAGFRETQYF. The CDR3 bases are TGTGCCAGCAGCCCAGCCGGGTTCCGGGAGACCCAGTACTTC.

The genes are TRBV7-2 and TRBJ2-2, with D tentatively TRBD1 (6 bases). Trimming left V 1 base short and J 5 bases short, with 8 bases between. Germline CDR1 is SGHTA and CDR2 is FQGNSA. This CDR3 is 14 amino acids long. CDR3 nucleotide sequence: TGTGCCAGCAGCTTAGGGACAGAGACCGGGGAGCTGTTTTTT. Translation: CASSLGTETGELFF.

The CDR3 loop reads CASSFVTSGSEQYF. The CDR3 DNA sequence: TGCGCCAGCAGCTTTGTCACCTCAGGGTCCGAGCAGTACTTC. The rearrangement joins TRBV5-1 to TRBJ2-7, with TRBD1 as a possible D gene (5 bases). The V end was cut by 2 bases, the J end by 6 bases, with 15 bases between. Germline-derived CDR1 and CDR2 are SGHRS and YFSETQ. The CDR3 loop spans 14 amino acids.

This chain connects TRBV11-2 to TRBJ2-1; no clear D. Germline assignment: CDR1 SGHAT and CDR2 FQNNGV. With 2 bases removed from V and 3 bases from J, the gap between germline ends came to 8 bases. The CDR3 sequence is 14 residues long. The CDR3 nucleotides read TGTGCCAGCAGCTTAACCAGCTACTACAATGAGCAGTTCTTC. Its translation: CASSLTSYYNEQFF.

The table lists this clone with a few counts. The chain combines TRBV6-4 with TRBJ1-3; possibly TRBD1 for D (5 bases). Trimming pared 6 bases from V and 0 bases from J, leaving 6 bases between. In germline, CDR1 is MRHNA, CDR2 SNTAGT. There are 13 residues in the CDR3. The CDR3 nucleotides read TGTGCCAGCAGCCAGGGCTCTGGAAACACCATATATTTT. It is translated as CASSQGSGNTIYF.

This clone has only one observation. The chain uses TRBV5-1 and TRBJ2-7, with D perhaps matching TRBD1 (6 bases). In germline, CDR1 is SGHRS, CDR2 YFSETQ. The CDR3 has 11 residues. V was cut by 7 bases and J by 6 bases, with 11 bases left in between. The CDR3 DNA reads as TGCGCCAGCTTTGGCAGGGGCGAGCAGTACTTC. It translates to CASFGRGEQYF.

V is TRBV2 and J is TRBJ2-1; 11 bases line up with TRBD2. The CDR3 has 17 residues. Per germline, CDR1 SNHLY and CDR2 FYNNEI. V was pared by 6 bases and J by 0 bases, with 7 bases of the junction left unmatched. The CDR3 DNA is TGTGCCAGCAGGCTTGGACTAGCGGGCCCCTCCTACAATGAGCAGTTCTTC. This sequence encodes CASRLGLAGPSYNEQFF.

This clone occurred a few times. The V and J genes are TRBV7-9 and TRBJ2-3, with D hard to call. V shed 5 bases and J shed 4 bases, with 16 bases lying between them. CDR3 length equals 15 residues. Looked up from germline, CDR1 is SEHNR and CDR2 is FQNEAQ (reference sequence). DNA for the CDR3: TGTGCCAGCAGCGTAACCCCTGACGGTCCAGATACGCAGTATTTT. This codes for CASSVTPDGPDTQYF.

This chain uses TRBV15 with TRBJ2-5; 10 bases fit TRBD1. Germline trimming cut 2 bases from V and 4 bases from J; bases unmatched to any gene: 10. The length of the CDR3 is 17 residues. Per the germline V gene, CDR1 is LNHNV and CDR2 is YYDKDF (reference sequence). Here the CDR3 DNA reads TGTGCCACCAGCAGAACCCGACAGGGGGCGGGTGGAGAGACCCAGTACTTC. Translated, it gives CATSRTRQGAGGETQYF. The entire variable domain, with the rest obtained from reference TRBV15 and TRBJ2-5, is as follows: DAMVIQNPRYQVTQFGKPVTLSCSQTLNHNVMYWYQQKSSQAPKLLFHYYDKDFNNEADTPDNFQSRRPNTSFCFLDIRSPGLGDTAMYLCATSRTRQGAGGETQYFGPGTRLLVL.